One and the same sample provided the 18 T cell receptor beta chains below, sequenced in a study of blood T cell repertoires in COVID-19. Here immunoSEQ multiplex PCR was the method, and the copy in TCRdb shows in-frame clones only, minus some. The data show 250,000 to 350,000 clones, around nine tenths seen once. Sample: PBMCs or T cells enriched from blood (not recorded which). These receptors were obtained from a woman aged 45-60 years who had been exposed to COVID-19.

This chain links TRBV7-2 with TRBJ2-1; 10 nucleotides agree with TRBD1. V lost 5 bases to trimming and J lost 9 bases; unmatched junction nucleotides: 4. CDR1 is SGHTA and CDR2 is FQGNSA in the germline V gene. CDR3 length: 13 amino acids. CDR3 sequence reads: CASSTWTGGEQFF. The CDR3 DNA follows: TGTGCCAGCAGCACCTGGACAGGGGGTGAGCAGTTCTTC.

The V gene is TRBV4-1, the J gene TRBJ2-3; 9 bases line up with TRBD2. CDR3 length: 18 residues. CDR1 is MGHRA, CDR2 YSYEKL, per germline. V gave up 0 bases and J gave up 4 bases; unmatched junction bases: 11. CDR3 DNA: TGCGCCAGCAGCCAAGATGAGGCGGGGGGGGCCAGGGCAGATACGCAGTATTTT. Translated: CASSQDEAGGARADTQYF.

V and J are TRBV7-2 and TRBJ2-1; 7 bases line up with TRBD1. Trimming removed 1 base from V and 8 bases from J; junction bases left unmatched: 11. This CDR3 is built from 16 residues. Germline CDR1 reads SGHTA; CDR2 reads FQGNSA. Here the CDR3 reads CASSLGGKTGPYEQFF. The CDR3 DNA reads TGTGCCAGCAGCTTAGGGGGAAAGACAGGGCCCTATGAGCAGTTCTTC.

This clone appeared a few times. The V gene is TRBV7-6, the J gene TRBJ1-5, with 9 positions matching TRBD1. Germline lookup yields CDR1 SGHVS and CDR2 FNYEAQ. This CDR3 is built from 15 residues. The V gene end was trimmed by 6 bases and the J gene end by 6 bases; junction bases not matched to a gene: 9. For the CDR3, the DNA is TGTGCCAGCAGTTCCGAGGACAGGGGAACTCAGCCCCAGCATTTT. Protein: CASSSEDRGTQPQHF.

The rearrangement joins TRBV5-6 to TRBJ2-7; the match to TRBD1 covers 9 bases. Trimming took 1 base from V and 0 from J; bases not matched to a gene: 8. CDR3 size: 17 residues. In germline, CDR1 is SGHDT, CDR2 YYEEEE. CDR3 in amino acids: CASSLLGPTGGSYEQYF. In DNA form, the CDR3 reads TGTGCCAGCAGCTTGTTGGGCCCGACAGGGGGCTCCTACGAGCAGTACTTC.

The chain employs TRBV6-1 and TRBJ1-2; the D is unclear. Trimming removed 3 bases at V and 4 bases at J, with 15 bases between. Germline V gene data show CDR1 as MNHNS and CDR2 as SASEGT. The CDR3 covers 15 residues. The DNA of the CDR3 is TGTGCCAGCAGTGATCCAGGTTTGGCAGTCTATGGCTACACCTTC. It codes for CASSDPGLAVYGYTF.

The V and J genes are TRBV15 and TRBJ1-1; possible D gene TRBD1, 5 bases. The V gene's germline CDR1 is LNHNV and CDR2 YYDKDF (reference sequence). Trimming shortened V by 5 bases and J by 3 bases, and 13 bases separated the two germline ends. The CDR3 runs 14 residues. The CDR3: CATSPGRGDTEAFF. Here the CDR3 DNA reads TGTGCCACCAGCCCAGGGCGGGGGGACACTGAAGCTTTCTTT.

This chain links TRBV19 with TRBJ1-6; D might be TRBD1 (5 bases). Deletions cut 2 bases from V and 7 bases from J, with 18 bases between. Germline-derived CDR1 and CDR2 are LNHDA and SQIVND (reference sequence). CDR3 length equals 17 residues. Written as DNA, the CDR3 is TGTGCCAGTAGTATACCGGCACGGGGGGGTTGGAATTCACCCCTCCACTTT. The encoded protein is CASSIPARGGWNSPLHF.

This chain connects TRBV19 to TRBJ2-1; maybe TRBD1 (5 bases). Germline V CDR1 and CDR2: LNHDA, SQIVND (reference sequence). The V gene lost 6 bases and the J gene lost 3 bases, with 6 bases spanning the gap. CDR3 size: 12 residues. This chain's CDR3 is CASSDSYNEQFF. CDR3 nucleotides: TGTGCCAGTAGCGACAGCTACAATGAGCAGTTCTTC.

The CDR3 reads CASSPHRGNLRDSSDNYGYTF. The CDR3 DNA reads TGTGCCAGTAGTCCGCACCGGGGGAACCTAAGGGACAGCTCGGATAACTATGGCTACACCTTC. V is TRBV19 and J is TRBJ1-2, with 7 positions matching TRBD1. Germline-derived CDR1 and CDR2 are LNHDA and SQIVND (reference sequence). The CDR3 totals 21 residues. Unmatched junction bases numbered 25, after V lost 5 bases and J lost 1 base.

This clone was observed a handful of times. This sequence joins TRBV2 and TRBJ1-4; 7 bases line up with TRBD1. The CDR3 has 15 amino acids. Germline CDR1 SNHLY, CDR2 FYNNEI. Trimming removed 4 bases from V and 4 bases from J; junction bases left unmatched: 6. The CDR3 region has the DNA TGTGCCAGCAGTGGACAGGGCTTAAGTAATGAAAAACTGTTTTTT. Translation gives CASSGQGLSNEKLFF. Based on the CDR3 plus reference TRBV2 and TRBJ1-4, the full variable domain is EPEVTQTPSHQVTQMGQEVILRCVPISNHLYFYWYRQILGQKVEFLVSFYNNEISEKSEIFDDQFSVERPDGSNFTLKIRSTKLEDSAMYFCASSGQGLSNEKLFFGSGTQLSVL.

This clone showed up just once. The gene calls are TRBV28 and TRBJ2-7, with 12 bases identical to TRBD1. The germline V gene has CDR1 MDHEN and CDR2 SYDVKM. The CDR3 length is 15 residues. V gave up 6 bases and J gave up 6 bases; unmatched junction bases: 9. The CDR3 sequence is CASRLTGTGGAEQYF. The CDR3, as DNA: TGTGCCAGCAGGCTCACCGGGACAGGGGGCGCCGAGCAGTACTTC.

The chain combines TRBV6-5 with TRBJ2-2; no reliable D call. Trimming took off 0 bases at V and 11 bases at J, with 10 bases between the two ends. CDR1 MNHEY and CDR2 SVGAGI come from the germline V gene. The length of the CDR3 is 13 residues. The CDR3 reads CASSYSNGYELFF. The CDR3 DNA reads TGTGCCAGCAGTTACTCGAACGGGTACGAGCTGTTTTTT.

This chain links TRBV2 with TRBJ1-6, with D possibly matching TRBD1 (5 bases). Trimming removed 2 bases from V and 7 bases from J, with 21 bases in between. From germline, CDR1 is SNHLY and CDR2 FYNNEI. The CDR3 spans 18 residues. This CDR3 reads CASSESNSGGWGNSPLHF. CDR3 nucleotide sequence: TGTGCCAGCAGTGAATCTAATAGCGGGGGGTGGGGGAATTCACCCCTCCACTTT.

This chain joins TRBV7-9 and TRBJ1-5, with D possibly TRBD1 on 6 matching bases. This CDR3 is built from 17 residues. Trimming took 6 bases from V and 2 from J, leaving 20 bases between them. From germline, CDR1 is SEHNR and CDR2 FQNEAQ (reference sequence). CDR3 residues: CASSRDTKGGGNQPQHF. CDR3 nucleotide sequence: TGTGCCAGCAGTCGGGACACTAAAGGGGGGGGCAATCAGCCCCAGCATTTT.

The sample holds a few counts of this clone. The chain combines TRBV4-1 with TRBJ1-2; 7 positions agree with TRBD1. V shed 0 bases and J 2 bases; nucleotides not matched to a gene: 0. The CDR3 totals 14 residues. Germline lookup yields CDR1 MGHRA and CDR2 YSYEKL. The chain's CDR3 is CASSQETGNYGYTF. In nucleotides, the CDR3 is TGCGCCAGCAGCCAAGAGACAGGGAACTATGGCTACACCTTC.

The J gene is TRBJ2-1, the V gene TRBV7-9; 8 bases fit TRBD2. The germline gives CDR1 SEHNR, CDR2 FQNEAQ (reference sequence). The length of the CDR3 is 15 residues. V lost 6 bases, J lost 4 bases, and 8 bases stayed unmatched. CDR3 coding DNA: TGTGCCAGCAGTTCCCCTGGGACTAGTTACAATGAGCAGTTCTTC. It codes for CASSSPGTSYNEQFF.

This chain connects TRBV28 to TRBJ2-7; TRBD1 is a possible D gene (7 bases). Germline assignment: CDR1 MDHEN and CDR2 SYDVKM. Deletions cut 6 bases from V and 6 bases from J, with 24 bases between. This CDR3 is built from 16 residues. The CDR3 DNA sequence: TGTGCCAGCAGGCCGACAGGGAGGCCCAACTTCGGCGAGCAGTACTTC. This translates into CASRPTGRPNFGEQYF.